The rows below give T cell receptor beta chains drawn from one sample of a study of cytomegalovirus exposure and HLA in healthy donors. Libraries were prepared by immunoSEQ multiplex PCR; TCRdb keeps only in-frame clonotypes and omits some of them. The sample contains around 120,000 clones, 75% to 85% of which appear only once. The source material was PBMCs. The receptors derive from a female donor in good health and CMV-seropositive. The CDR3 runs from the conserved cysteine through the conserved F or W. D genes are given only for firm matches. The size field is filled for only some rows; it gives once, few, many or a size class.

V	J	size	D	CDR3	DNA
TRBV20-1	TRBJ2-7	once	-	CSVGLPEQYF	TGCAGTGTTGGACTGCCCGAGCAGTACTTC
TRBV2	TRBJ2-7	-	-	CASRVGYEQYF	TGTGCCAGCAGGGTCGGCTACGAGCAGTACTTC
TRBV7-2	TRBJ2-7	-	-	CASSSRIRAGRTYEQYF	TGTGCCAGCAGCTCCCGGATTCGCGCCGGGAGAACCTACGAGCAGTACTTC
TRBV6-5	TRBJ1-1	-	TRBD1	CASRVDRGRYTEAFF	TGTGCCAGCAGGGTAGACAGGGGGCGTTACACTGAAGCTTTCTTT
TRBV5-4	TRBJ1-1	-	-	CASSTDTFTEAFF	TGTGCCAGCAGCACGGACACTTTCACTGAAGCTTTCTTT
TRBV11-2	TRBJ1-1	-	TRBD1	CASRATGGAFF	TGTGCCAGCAGAGCTACAGGGGGAGCTTTCTTT
TRBV19	TRBJ2-7	-	TRBD1	CASNRGVEGYEQYF	TGTGCCAGTAACAGGGGAGTAGAGGGATACGAGCAGTACTTC
TRBV19	TRBJ1-1	-	-	CASSMGGSTEAFF	TGTGCCAGTAGTATGGGGGGAAGTACTGAAGCTTTCTTT
TRBV6-5	TRBJ2-5	-	TRBD2	CASARGTSGVKTQYF	TGTGCCAGCGCTCGAGGGACTAGCGGGGTGAAGACCCAGTACTTC
TRBV13	TRBJ1-1	-	TRBD1	CASSLGPGRGVTEAFF	TGTGCCAGCAGCTTAGGTCCGGGCAGGGGGGTAACTGAAGCTTTCTTT
TRBV27	TRBJ2-7	-	TRBD1	CASSFAHGTVYEQYF	TGTGCCAGCAGTTTCGCCCACGGGACAGTATACGAGCAGTACTTC
TRBV6-5	TRBJ2-1	-	TRBD1	CASSYQGQGANEQFF	TGTGCCAGCAGTTACCAGGGGCAGGGGGCGAACGAGCAGTTCTTC
TRBV6-5	TRBJ2-7	-	-	CASSYSGRGTYEQYF	TGTGCCAGCAGTTACTCTGGAAGGGGGACCTACGAGCAGTACTTC
TRBV5-6	TRBJ2-7	once	-	CASSLGSRITYEQYF	TGTGCCAGCAGCCTTGGGAGCAGGATAACCTACGAGCAGTACTTC
TRBV19	TRBJ1-2	-	-	CASRSTGENYGYTF	TGTGCCAGTAGATCGACGGGAGAGAACTATGGCTACACCTTC
TRBV5-1	TRBJ1-1	-	TRBD1	CASRGQLNTEAFF	TGCGCCAGCAGGGGACAGTTGAACACTGAAGCTTTCTTT
TRBV6-1	TRBJ1-6	few	-	CASNQGNNSPLHF	TGTGCCAGCAACCAGGGTAACAATTCACCCCTCCACTTT
TRBV5-1	TRBJ2-1	-	TRBD2	CASSLVLAGGWNEQFF	TGCGCCAGCAGCTTGGTCTTAGCGGGGGGTTGGAATGAGCAGTTCTTC
TRBV5-4	TRBJ2-5	-	TRBD2	CASSRTSETQYF	TGTGCCAGCAGCAGGACTAGCGAGACCCAGTACTTC
TRBV5-1	TRBJ2-2	-	-	CASSLGQRHTGELFF	TGCGCCAGCAGCTTGGGCCAGCGGCACACCGGGGAGCTGTTTTTT
TRBV4-2	TRBJ2-7	-	TRBD1	CASSLNSGTGAPRGYEQYF	TGTGCCAGCAGCCTCAATTCCGGGACAGGGGCCCCGCGGGGCTACGAGCAGTACTTC
TRBV5-1	TRBJ2-5	-	-	CASSSRPAGRETQYF	TGCGCCAGCAGCTCCCGGCCCGCAGGGCGAGAGACCCAGTACTTC
TRBV5-1	TRBJ1-1	few	TRBD1	CASSLDRANTEAFF	TGCGCCAGCAGCCTGGACAGGGCTAACACTGAAGCTTTCTTT
TRBV6-6	TRBJ2-2	-	-	CASSSLALRAGELFF	TGTGCCAGCAGTTCCCTAGCGCTGAGGGCCGGGGAGCTGTTTTTT
TRBV12-5	TRBJ2-1	-	TRBD2	CASGLYAGGYNEQFF	TGTGCTAGTGGTTTGTACGCGGGGGGCTACAATGAGCAGTTCTTC
TRBV12-5	TRBJ1-3	-	-	CASGFGQGNTIYF	TGTGCTAGTGGTTTTGGGCAGGGAAACACCATATATTTT
TRBV27	TRBJ2-3	-	-	CASSPRRAEHGPADTQYF	TGTGCCAGCAGTCCTCGACGCGCGGAGCACGGTCCGGCAGATACGCAGTATTTT
TRBV7-2	TRBJ2-7	-	TRBD2	CASSLTSGGSYEQYF	TGTGCCAGCAGCTTGACTAGCGGGGGCTCCTACGAGCAGTACTTC
TRBV7-3	TRBJ2-7	-	-	CASSPGQLPSYEQYF	TGTGCCAGCAGCCCGGGACAACTGCCGTCCTACGAGCAGTACTTC
TRBV7-8	TRBJ1-4	-	TRBD1	CASSLDDRGRGEKLFF	TGTGCCAGCAGCTTAGACGACAGGGGGCGAGGAGAAAAACTGTTTTTT
TRBV7-2	TRBJ2-5	-	TRBD1	CASSLAQGAKTQYF	TGTGCCAGCAGCTTAGCCCAGGGGGCGAAGACCCAGTACTTC
TRBV7-9	TRBJ1-4	-	TRBD1	CASSSDRDRGFATNEKLFF	TGTGCCAGCAGCTCGGACCGGGACAGGGGGTTTGCAACTAATGAAAAACTGTTTTTT
TRBV28	TRBJ1-1	-	-	CASTGARNTEAFF	TGTGCCAGCACGGGTGCCCGGAACACTGAAGCTTTCTTT
TRBV6-5	TRBJ2-7	-	-	CAGLGLPYEQYF	TGTGCCGGCCTTGGACTGCCCTACGAGCAGTACTTC
TRBV19	TRBJ2-2	-	-	CASSIDQVREGSGELFF	TGTGCCAGTAGTATAGATCAGGTCCGCGAGGGATCCGGGGAGCTGTTTTTT